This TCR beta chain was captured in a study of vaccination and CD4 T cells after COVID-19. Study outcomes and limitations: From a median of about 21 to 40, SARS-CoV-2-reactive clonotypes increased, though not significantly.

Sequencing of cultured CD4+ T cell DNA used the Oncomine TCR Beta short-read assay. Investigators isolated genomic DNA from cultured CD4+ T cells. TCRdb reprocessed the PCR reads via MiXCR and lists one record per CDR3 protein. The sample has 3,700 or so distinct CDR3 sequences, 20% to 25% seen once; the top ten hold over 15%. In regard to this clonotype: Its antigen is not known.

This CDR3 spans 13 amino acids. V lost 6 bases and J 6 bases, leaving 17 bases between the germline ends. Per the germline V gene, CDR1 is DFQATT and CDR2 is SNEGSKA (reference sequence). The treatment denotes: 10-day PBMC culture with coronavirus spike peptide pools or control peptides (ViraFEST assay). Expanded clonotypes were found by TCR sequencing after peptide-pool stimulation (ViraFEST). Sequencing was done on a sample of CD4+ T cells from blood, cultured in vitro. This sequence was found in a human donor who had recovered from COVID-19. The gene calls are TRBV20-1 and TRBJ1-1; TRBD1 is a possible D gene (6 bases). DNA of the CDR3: TGCAGTGCCCCCGGGGCGGGGGCCCCTGAAGCTTTCTTT. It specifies CSAPGAGAPEAFF.